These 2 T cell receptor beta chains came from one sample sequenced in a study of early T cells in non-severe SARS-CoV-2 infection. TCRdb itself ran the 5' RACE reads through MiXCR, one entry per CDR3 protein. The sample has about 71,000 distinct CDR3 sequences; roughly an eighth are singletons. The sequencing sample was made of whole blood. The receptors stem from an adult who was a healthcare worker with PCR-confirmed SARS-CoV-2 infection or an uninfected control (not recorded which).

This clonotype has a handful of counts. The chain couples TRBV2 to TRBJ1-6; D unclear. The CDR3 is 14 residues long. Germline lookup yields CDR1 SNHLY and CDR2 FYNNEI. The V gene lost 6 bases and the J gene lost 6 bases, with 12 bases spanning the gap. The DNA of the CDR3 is TGTGCCAGCAGCGGAGGGATGTCTAATTCACCCCTCCACTTT. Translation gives CASSGGMSNSPLHF.

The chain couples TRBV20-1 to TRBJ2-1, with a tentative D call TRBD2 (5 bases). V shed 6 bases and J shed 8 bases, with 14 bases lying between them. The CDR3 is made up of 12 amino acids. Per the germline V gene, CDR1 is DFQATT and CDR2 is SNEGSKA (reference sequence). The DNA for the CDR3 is TGCAGTGCCCAGGTGACGGGGTATGAGCAGTTCTTC. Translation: CSAQVTGYEQFF.